This T cell receptor (beta chain) was identified during a study of blood T cell repertoires in COVID-19. Study summary: Spain, Italy and the United States supplied samples that represented acute and convalescent COVID-19. Nucleic acid was either cDNA or gDNA, and it came from T cells, B-cell-depleted T cells, or PBMCs.

The length of the CDR3 is 17 residues. Germline values: CDR1 KGHSH, CDR2 LQKENI. The junction had 7 bases not matched to a gene; V was cut back by 0 bases and J by 1 base. Authors' data handling: How many nucleated cells were present was estimated from reference gene primer amplification. Data came from immunoSEQ multiplex PCR; TCRdb stores just in-frame clones and leaves some out. V and J calls and clone size follow that table, whereas D and trimming were derived from the DNA. The sample yields 170,000 or so clones, roughly 84% seen once. The rearrangement uses TRBV18 and TRBJ1-2; 8 nucleotides align to TRBD1. The sample comprised peripheral blood. The sequence came from a man aged 18 to 30 with active or convalescent COVID-19. The DNA of the CDR3 is TGTGCCAGCTCACCACCGGAGAACAGGGGGATTAACTATGGCTACACCTTC. It yields the protein CASSPPENRGINYGYTF.